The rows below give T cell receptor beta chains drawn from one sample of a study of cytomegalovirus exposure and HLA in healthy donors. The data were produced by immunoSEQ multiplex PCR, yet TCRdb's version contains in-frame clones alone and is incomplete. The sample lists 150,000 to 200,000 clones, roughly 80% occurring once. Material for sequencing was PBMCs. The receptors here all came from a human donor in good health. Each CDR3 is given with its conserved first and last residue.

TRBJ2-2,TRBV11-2,CASTLGGVVGTGELFF
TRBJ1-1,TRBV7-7,CASSPWTGSDEAFF
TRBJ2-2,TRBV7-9,CASSLGSVNTGELFF
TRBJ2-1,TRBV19,CASSIEGQRYNEQFF
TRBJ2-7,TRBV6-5,CASRLGGEQYF
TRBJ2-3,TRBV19,CASSHIRPSGGTDTQYF
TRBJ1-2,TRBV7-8,CASSTKPRTGNYGYTF
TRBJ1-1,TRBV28,CASRRSPISPTEAFF
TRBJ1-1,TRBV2,CASSGRGNTEAFF
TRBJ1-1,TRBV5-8,CASSWDIMNTEAFF
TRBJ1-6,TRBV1,CKGPSPPGQTNSPLHF
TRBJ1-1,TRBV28,CASRRTGGVTEAFF
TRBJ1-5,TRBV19,CASSMTAPPTGGGRLGNQPQHF
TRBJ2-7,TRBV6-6,CASTYHYEQYF